The present T cell receptor beta chain was sequenced within a study of T cell repertoires in cytomegalovirus infection. Study as a whole: In public TCR beta signatures, there were indications of both CMV infection and matching HLA type. Study-wide results and limits: Dominating the ex vivo response were TCR beta clonotypes that were CMV-specific and HLA-C-restricted. Using cumulative public TCR beta family frequency, the authors identified those who carried CMV together with the relevant HLA.

Germline trimming cut 2 bases from V and 3 bases from J; bases unmatched to any gene: 8. Germline CDR1 is MNHEY and CDR2 is SVGEGT. The CDR3 runs to 18 residues. From the reads, TCRdb called clonotypes with MiXCR, one entry per CDR3 protein. The sample yields some 97,000 distinct CDR3 sequences, about a quarter seen once. This clonotype appeared a few times. Its specificity is not known. The TCR sequence derives from a human donor in good health (CMV status not recorded). Some clones in this sample may be carry-over from other donors' samples. J is TRBJ2-7 and V is TRBV6-2 or TRBV6-3; 15 nucleotides line up with TRBD2. The sample consisted of CD8+ T cells from PBMCs. This CDR3 reads CASSYPTRTSGGGYEQYF. The DNA of the CDR3 is TGTGCCAGCAGTTACCCGACGAGGACTAGCGGGGGGGGCTACGAGCAGTACTTC.